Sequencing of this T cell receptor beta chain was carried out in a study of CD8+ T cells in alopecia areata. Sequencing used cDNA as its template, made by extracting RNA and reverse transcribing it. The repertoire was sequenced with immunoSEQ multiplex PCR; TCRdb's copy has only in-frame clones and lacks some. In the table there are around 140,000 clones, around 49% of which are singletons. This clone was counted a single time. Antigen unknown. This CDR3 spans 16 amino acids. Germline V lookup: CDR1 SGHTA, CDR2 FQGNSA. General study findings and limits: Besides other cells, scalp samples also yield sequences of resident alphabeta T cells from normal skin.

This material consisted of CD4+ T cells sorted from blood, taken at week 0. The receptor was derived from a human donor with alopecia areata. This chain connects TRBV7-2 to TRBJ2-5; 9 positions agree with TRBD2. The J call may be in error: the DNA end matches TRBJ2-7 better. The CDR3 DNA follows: TGTGCCAGCAGCGTATCCGCGACTAGCGGTTCAATCGAGCAGTACTTC. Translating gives CASSVSATSGSIEQYF.